Reported below is one T cell receptor (beta chain). The clone's antigen remains unknown. No quality values exist for individual bases; no much larger clone is one base distant. Sequencing instrument: Illumina HiSeq 1500. TCRdb applied fastp at Q25 and MiXCR to the public reads, then kept only in-frame beta chains. Rows with a matching CDR3 protein are joined into one entry that keeps the most common DNA and genes. In this sample the table shows a few hundred thousand distinct CDR3 sequences, 8% to 10% of which occur a single time. Jointly, the top ten make up about 3.9% of the sample. The CDR3 measures 15 amino acids from cysteine to phenylalanine. The entry retains the CDR3 DNA only, 45 bases that are in frame from base 1. V is trimmed back by 4 bases and J by 1 base, and the junction contains 3 bases that no gene match accounts for. The sample comes from a study of T cell repertoires in cytomegalovirus infection (dated by TCRdb to the late 2010s). Concerning the study at large: Donor HLA type was relevant to the analysis, because carriage of CMV infection together with the matching HLA type was indicated by public TCR beta signatures.

Overall results and qualifications from the work: The ex vivo response was dominated by HLA-C-restricted CMV-specific TCR beta clonotypes, and the single most frequent clonotype in two of eight donors was supplied by these HLA-C-restricted clonotypes. In both this cohort and an independent approximately 350-donor cohort, the cumulative frequency of public TCR beta family members distinguished carriers of CMV infection plus the relevant HLA type.

The sequence derives from a human donor in good health (CMV status not recorded). Some clones in this sample may be carry-over from other donors' samples. Sequencing used PBMCs. The V and J segments used are TRBV23-1 and TRBJ1-5; 8 nucleotides in the junction match TRBD1. TRBV23-1 is flagged as an ORF with uncertain function. The CDR3 region: CASSLQGASNQPQHF. In nucleotide form, the sequence is TGCGCCAGCAGTCTCCAGGGGGCAAGCAATCAGCCCCAGCATTTT.